The present T cell receptor beta chain was sequenced within a study of CD8+CD57+ T cells in acquired aplastic anemia. Study-level information: 3 to 3.5 ug was the average amount of DNA from sorted CD4+ and CD8+ cells.

In germline, CDR1 is SNHLY, CDR2 FYNNEI. This CDR3 region has 13 residues. Between the trimmed V and J ends, which lost 4 bases and 3 bases, there was a span of 9 bases. Whoever was chosen for sequencing had shown CD8+CD57+ cell expansion by flow cytometry. Blood came from patients not yet given any therapy. The study profiled TCR beta VDJ and CDR3 using genomic DNA as template. TCRdb used MiXCR to reprocess the reads, holding one entry per CDR3 protein. In the table there are some 170,000 distinct CDR3 sequences, around half of which are singletons. This receptor was obtained from a human donor with aplastic anemia. V is TRBV2 and J is TRBJ2-5; D not resolved. The sequencing input was sorted CD4+, CD8+, or CD8+CD57+ T cells (not recorded which) from PBMCs. For the CDR3, the DNA is TGTGCCAGCAGTGGGACCGGAGAAGAGACCCAGTACTTC. This gives the protein CASSGTGEETQYF.